These 21 T cell receptor beta chains were sequenced from one sample in a study of patients and donors after allogeneic stem cell transplantation (TCRdb year 2020). The library was made by RT-PCR. Instrument on record: NextSeq 550. The public sequencing data were trimmed at Q25 with fastp and processed into clonotypes with MiXCR by TCRdb, which kept only in-frame beta chains. Identical CDR3 proteins give one entry, which carries the most common genes and DNA. Recorded for this sample are approximately 430,000 distinct CDR3 sequences; 16% of them occurred a single time. The leading ten clones occupy 6% to 8% of the sample. The material sequenced was blood, either unsorted or a sorted T cell fraction (not recorded which). The receptors derive from a human donor who was either an allogeneic HSCT recipient or a stem cell or donor lymphocyte infusion donor (not recorded which). It is not recorded whose cells these are; they may come from a transplant donor.

This clonotype has more than one count but fewer than ten. The chain carries TRBV19 and TRBJ2-7; TRBD2 matches at 12 bases. The CDR3 sequence is 16 residues long. In germline, CDR1 is LNHDA, CDR2 SQIVND (reference sequence). Germline trimming cut 4 bases from V and 0 bases from J; bases unmatched to any gene: 4. DNA of the CDR3: TGTGCCAGTAGTAGACTAGCGGGAGCTATCTCCTACGAGCAGTACTTC. It yields the protein CASSRLAGAISYEQYF.

This rearrangement joins TRBV6-2 or TRBV6-3 to TRBJ1-5; D is ambiguous. The CDR3 extends over 12 amino acids. Deletions cut 6 bases from V and 12 bases from J, with 15 bases between. Germline V gene lookup returns CDR1 MNHEY and CDR2 SVGEGT. The chain's CDR3 is CASSGSLRVQHF. The CDR3, as DNA: TGTGCCAGCAGCGGGAGCCTTAGAGTCCAGCATTTT.

The gene calls are TRBV2 and TRBJ2-7; perhaps TRBD2 as D (5 bases). This CDR3 contains 12 residues. Germline V gene sequence: CDR1 SNHLY, CDR2 FYNNEI. The V gene lost 7 bases and the J gene lost 4 bases, with 11 bases spanning the gap. CDR3 in DNA: TGTGCCAGCACCTTTGAGGGTTACGAGCAGTACTTC. This sequence encodes CASTFEGYEQYF.

This clonotype occurred a few times. This chain connects TRBV7-9 to TRBJ1-5; a weak D match, TRBD1 (6 bases). CDR3 size: 17 residues. In germline, CDR1 is SEHNR, CDR2 FQNEAQ (reference sequence). The V end lost 5 bases, the J end lost 2 bases, and 19 bases lay between the germline ends. The CDR3 sequence: CASSPTAGGAGNQPQHF. The CDR3 DNA is TGTGCCAGCAGCCCCACGGCTGGGGGCGCGGGCAATCAGCCCCAGCATTTT.

The sample holds a few counts of this clonotype. V usage is TRBV7-2 and J usage is TRBJ2-3; D is uncertain. The germline V and J ends were trimmed by 7 bases and 1 base, with 9 bases remaining between them. CDR3 length: 13 residues. CDR1 and CDR2 from the germline V gene are SGHTA and FQGNSA. The CDR3 spells CASTRPGTDTQYF. CDR3 sequence (DNA): TGTGCCAGCACCAGACCTGGCACAGATACGCAGTATTTT.

The rearrangement joins TRBV20-1 to TRBJ2-5, with no clear D. V was pared by 6 bases and J by 4 bases, with 12 bases between. Germline V gene data show CDR1 as DFQATT and CDR2 as SNEGSKA (reference sequence). The CDR3 runs 12 residues. CDR3 amino acids: CSARLIGETQYF. In DNA form, the CDR3 reads TGCAGTGCCCGCCTAATTGGAGAGACCCAGTACTTC.

This rearrangement joins TRBV18 to TRBJ2-1; D possibly uses TRBD1 or TRBD2 (5 bases each). CDR3 length: 11 amino acids. Germline CDR1 KGHSH, CDR2 LQKENI. The germline V and J ends were trimmed by 4 bases and 9 bases, with 7 bases remaining between them. CDR3 sequence reads: CASSRGSEQFF. The CDR3 DNA follows: TGTGCCAGCTCACGGGGGAGTGAGCAGTTCTTC. The full variable domain, with the rest looked up from reference TRBV18 and TRBJ2-1, is NAGVMQNPRHLVRRRGQEARLRCSPMKGHSHVYWYRQLPEEGLKFMVYLQKENIIDESGMPKERFSAEFPKEGPSILRIQQVVRGDSAAYFCASSRGSEQFFGPGTRLTVL.

The CDR3 region is CASSRDWNNEQFF. In DNA, the CDR3 is TGCGCCAGCAGCCGTGACTGGAACAATGAGCAGTTCTTC. V gene TRBV5-1 combines with J gene TRBJ2-1; D remains unclear. The V end lost 4 bases, the J end lost 5 bases, and 10 bases lay between the germline ends. The CDR3 runs 13 residues. The V gene's germline CDR1 is SGHRS and CDR2 YFSETQ.

This clonotype appeared a few times. The CDR3 DNA sequence: TGTGCCAGCAGCTTAGCCATGGACAGGGTAAATGAAAAACTGTTTTTT. As protein: CASSLAMDRVNEKLFF. The V call is TRBV7-9, the J call TRBJ1-4, with 8 bases fitting TRBD1. The ends lost 0 bases at V and 5 bases at J; junction bases unmatched: 5. This CDR3 is 16 amino acids long. The germline CDR1 and CDR2 sequences are SEHNR and FQNEAQ (reference sequence).

DNA of the CDR3: TGCGCCAGCAGCCAAGAGCCTGGCGGGGGGTCCAAAAACATTCAGTACTTC. Translating gives CASSQEPGGGSKNIQYF. The chain has TRBV4-3 and TRBJ2-4, with 8 nucleotides matching TRBD2. The CDR3 length is 17 residues. The germline CDR1 and CDR2 sequences are LGHNA and YSLEER. Germline trimming cut 0 bases from V and 2 bases from J; bases unmatched to any gene: 6.

The CDR3 region is CASSKDREQYF. In DNA, the CDR3 is TGTGCCAGCAGTAAAGACCGTGAGCAGTACTTC. The V and J genes are TRBV12-3 or TRBV12-4 and TRBJ2-7; D not resolved. This CDR3 contains 11 residues. With 5 bases removed from V and 7 bases from J, the gap between germline ends came to 9 bases.

This clonotype was recorded a few times. J is TRBJ1-1 and V is TRBV5-1, with a possible D match to TRBD1 (5 bases). Deletions cut 4 bases from V and 4 bases from J, with 20 bases between. CDR3 length: 16 residues. The germline V gene encodes CDR1 SGHRS and CDR2 YFSETQ. In DNA form, the CDR3 reads TGCGCCAGCAGCGAAAGGACACCTAGGAGAATCACTGAAGCTTTCTTT. This sequence encodes CASSERTPRRITEAFF.

V usage is TRBV6-2 or TRBV6-3 and J usage is TRBJ2-5; 10 bases map to TRBD2. Germline CDR1 reads MNHEY; CDR2 reads SVGEGT. The CDR3 sequence is 16 residues long. V lost 5 bases to trimming and J lost 4 bases; unmatched junction nucleotides: 10. Here the CDR3 reads CASSESGGAGIETQYF. CDR3 DNA sequence: TGTGCCAGCAGTGAGAGCGGGGGGGCAGGAATAGAGACCCAGTACTTC.

The chain joins TRBV11-3 to TRBJ2-5, with D possibly being TRBD1 or TRBD2 (6 bases each). This CDR3 region has 16 residues. V was pared by 6 bases and J by 2 bases, with 19 bases between. Per germline, CDR1 SGHNT and CDR2 YENEEA. The CDR3 region has the DNA TGTGCCAGCAGTTTTGGGGGGCTCCCTAAACAAGAGACCCAGTACTTC. Translated: CASSFGGLPKQETQYF.

This clonotype occurred a few times. This chain links TRBV20-1 with TRBJ2-1, with D perhaps TRBD2 (6 bases). Germline-derived CDR1 and CDR2 are DFQATT and SNEGSKA (reference sequence). V was trimmed by 0 bases and J by 0 bases, leaving 15 bases between them. The CDR3 length is 17 residues. The CDR3 reads CSARDRLAKSSYNEQFF. In DNA form, the CDR3 reads TGCAGTGCTAGAGATCGTCTAGCGAAAAGCTCCTACAATGAGCAGTTCTTC.

This chain joins TRBV20-1 and TRBJ1-2; no clear D gene. Trimming pared 3 bases from V and 0 bases from J, leaving 8 bases between. In germline, CDR1 is DFQATT, CDR2 SNEGSKA (reference sequence). CDR3 length equals 13 residues. DNA for the CDR3: TGCAGTGCTAGGGAGAGCCCTAACTATGGCTACACCTTC. This codes for CSARESPNYGYTF.

The chain employs TRBV18 and TRBJ2-1; 8 nucleotides line up with TRBD1. There are 15 residues in the CDR3. J lost 3 bases, V lost 4 bases, and 5 bases had no gene match. Germline CDR1 KGHSH, CDR2 LQKENI. CDR3 amino acids: CASSRGTGYYNEQFF. The CDR3, as DNA: TGTGCCAGCTCACGAGGGACAGGATACTACAATGAGCAGTTCTTC.

This clonotype appeared many times. This chain connects TRBV9 to TRBJ1-1; no reliable D call. CDR3 length: 12 residues. Germline values: CDR1 SGDLS, CDR2 YYNGEE. V was trimmed by 0 bases and J by 5 bases, leaving 5 bases between them. The CDR3 region is CASSVGPTEAFF. Here the CDR3 DNA reads TGTGCCAGCAGCGTAGGGCCGACTGAAGCTTTCTTT.

The chain carries TRBV12-3 or TRBV12-4 and TRBJ2-6; D uncertain. The CDR3 has 15 residues. The ends were cut back, 9 bases at V and 0 bases at J, with 12 bases in the middle. The CDR3 is CASTYRSSGANVLTF. Written as DNA, the CDR3 is TGTGCCAGTACATACCGGAGCTCTGGGGCCAACGTCCTGACTTTC.

In DNA, the CDR3 is TGCAGTGCTAGAGTAGGGCTAGCGGTCCCGGGGGAGCAGTACTTC. Its protein is CSARVGLAVPGEQYF. The J gene is TRBJ2-7, the V gene TRBV20-1, with 7 positions matching TRBD2. The CDR3 length is 15 residues. V shed 1 base, J shed 7 bases, and the junction held 13 bases outside the gene matches. Germline-derived CDR1 and CDR2 are DFQATT and SNEGSKA (reference sequence).

This clonotype was recorded a few times. The J gene is TRBJ2-2, the V gene TRBV7-9, with 11 bases matching TRBD2. The V gene end was trimmed by 3 bases and the J gene end by 3 bases; junction bases not matched to a gene: 3. From germline, CDR1 is SEHNR and CDR2 FQNEAQ (reference sequence). The CDR3 totals 16 residues. The CDR3 DNA reads TGTGCCAGCAGCTTGACTAGCGGGATATACACCGGGGAGCTGTTTTTT. This translates into CASSLTSGIYTGELFF.